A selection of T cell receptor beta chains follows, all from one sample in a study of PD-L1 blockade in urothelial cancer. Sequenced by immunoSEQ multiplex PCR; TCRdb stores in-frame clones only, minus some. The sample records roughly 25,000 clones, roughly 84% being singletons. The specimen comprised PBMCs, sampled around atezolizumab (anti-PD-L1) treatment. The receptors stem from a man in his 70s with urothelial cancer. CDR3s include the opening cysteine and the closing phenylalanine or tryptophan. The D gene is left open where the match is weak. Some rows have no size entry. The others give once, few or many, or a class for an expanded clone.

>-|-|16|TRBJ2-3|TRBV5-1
TGCGCCAGCAGCTTGTGGGGGCAGGGTCAGGCAGATACGCAGTATTTT
CASSLWGQGQADTQYF
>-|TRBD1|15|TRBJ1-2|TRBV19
TGTGCCAGTAGTCCACCGGGACAGGAACCTTATGGCTACACCTTC
CASSPPGQEPYGYTF
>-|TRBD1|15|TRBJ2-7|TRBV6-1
TGTGCCAGCAGCGCTCGGGACAGCCTATCCTACGAGCAGTACTTC
CASSARDSLSYEQYF
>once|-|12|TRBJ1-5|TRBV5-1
TGCGCCAGCAGCTTGGAGGGGTGGCCCCAGCATTTT
CASSLEGWPQHF
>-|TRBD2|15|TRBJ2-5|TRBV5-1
TGCGCCAGCAGCCTATCTTCTCAGGGAGGGGAGACCCAGTACTTC
CASSLSSQGGETQYF
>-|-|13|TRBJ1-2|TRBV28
TGTGCCAGCCGCAGCGGGGGACACTATGGCTACACCTTC
CASRSGGHYGYTF
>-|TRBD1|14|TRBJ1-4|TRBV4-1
TGCGCCAGCAGCCCGGGACAGGTTAATGAAAAACTGTTTTTT
CASSPGQVNEKLFF
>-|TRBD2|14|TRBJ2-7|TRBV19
TGTGCCAGTAGTATTGCGGGAGTCTCCTACGAGCAGTACTTC
CASSIAGVSYEQYF
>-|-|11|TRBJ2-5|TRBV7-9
TGTGCCAGCAGCCTACAAGAGACCCAGTACTTC
CASSLQETQYF
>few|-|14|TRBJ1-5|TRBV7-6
TGTGCCAGCAGCTTTTTGGGGGGGGATCAGCCCCAGCATTTT
CASSFLGGDQPQHF
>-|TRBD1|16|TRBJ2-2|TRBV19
TGTGCCAGTAGTTACGCCACAGGGGGGATGGCCGGGGAGCTGTTTTTT
CASSYATGGMAGELFF
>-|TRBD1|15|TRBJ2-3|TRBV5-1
TGCGCCAGCAGCCAGCAGACAGGGATCGCAGATACGCAGTATTTT
CASSQQTGIADTQYF
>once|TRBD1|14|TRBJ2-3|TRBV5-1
TGCGCCAGCAACCGGGGACAGTACACAGATACGCAGTATTTT
CASNRGQYTDTQYF
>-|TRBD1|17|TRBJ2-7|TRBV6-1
TGTGCCAGCAGTGAAGTTTCCGGGACAGGGAGTCCCTACGAGCAGTACTTC
CASSEVSGTGSPYEQYF
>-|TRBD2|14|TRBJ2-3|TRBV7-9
TGTGCCAGCAGATGGCGGGAGGGGGGAGATACGCAGTATTTT
CASRWREGGDTQYF
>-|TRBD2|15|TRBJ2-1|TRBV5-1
TGCGCCAGCAGCTTGGGGACTAGCGGATACAATGAGCAGTTCTTC
CASSLGTSGYNEQFF
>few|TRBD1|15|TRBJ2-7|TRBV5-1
TGCGCCAGCAGCTCGGGGACAGGGGGCATCTACGAGCAGTACTTC
CASSSGTGGIYEQYF